This TCR beta chain was identified during a study of cytomegalovirus exposure and HLA in healthy donors. The table lists this clone with a count of one. CDR1 ENHRY and CDR2 SYGVKD come from the germline V gene. The V and J ends lost 7 bases and 7 bases respectively, with 20 bases between them. CDR3 length: 15 residues. The PCR used 60 Vbeta and 13 Jbeta primers. Assay used: immunoSEQ multiplex PCR; TCRdb lists only in-frame clones, some missing. The sample consists of about 100,000 clones, 78% of them appearing once. The gene calls are TRBV10-3 and TRBJ1-3; a possible D gene is TRBD1 (5 bases). Source material: PBMCs. The sequence came from a woman in her fifties or sixties in good health and CMV-seronegative. CDR3 sequence (DNA): TGTGCCATCACCGGAGGGGACCAAACTCGGAACACCATATATTTT. As protein: CAITGGDQTRNTIYF.